This T cell receptor (beta chain) originates from a study of OX40 agonist ivuxolimab in advanced cancers. The study's findings and limits: CD4+ and CD8+ T cells in blood underwent clonal expansion by week 6 at 0.1 to 3.0 mg/kg.

Blood sampling was done at baseline, cycle 4 day 1, and cycle 7 day 1. Assay: immunoSEQ multiplex PCR; the TCRdb copy retains only in-frame clones and omits some. Of about 66,000 clones listed, roughly nine tenths are singletons. The CDR3 is made up of 16 amino acids. Germline V CDR1 and CDR2: SGHDT, YYEEEE. V shed 6 bases and J shed 0 bases, with 15 bases lying between them. About this clone itself: Its specificity is unknown.

The clonotype was recovered from an adult with an advanced solid tumor such as melanoma, head and neck, liver or kidney cancer. The sequencing used CD4+ or CD8+ T cells sorted from blood, collected in a trial of the OX40 agonist ivuxolimab. The chain carries TRBV5-6 and TRBJ2-2; D not resolved. Here the CDR3 reads CASNTLGGPNTGELFF. In nucleotides, the CDR3 is TGTGCCAGCAACACATTAGGCGGTCCGAACACCGGGGAGCTGTTTTTT.